This TCR beta chain came from a study of cytomegalovirus exposure and HLA in healthy donors. Study-wide results and limits: No immune exposure information besides CMV serostatus was available. The study dropped some indistinguishable V segments, TRBV6-2 and TRBV6-3 among them. Listed as cytomegalovirus-associated were 150 to 200 TCR beta chains. Rarity characterized most TCR sequences, yet some public TCRs appeared in many donors.

Use of 60 Vbeta and 13 Jbeta primers characterized the PCR. Here immunoSEQ multiplex PCR was the method, and the copy in TCRdb shows in-frame clones only, minus some. The table has about 82,000 clones, about 87% seen once. This clone was seen once. As yet, its antigen is unknown. Germline V lookup: CDR1 PRHDT, CDR2 FYEKMQ (reference sequence). This CDR3 region has 18 residues. V was cut by 0 bases and J by 4 bases, with 18 bases left in between. The source is a man between 18 and 29 years old in good health and CMV-seronegative. Sequenced sample: PBMCs. V usage is TRBV13 and J usage is TRBJ1-4, with a weak D call TRBD1 (5 bases). The CDR3 loop is CASSLGRAGQDSNEKLFF. CDR3 sequence (DNA): TGTGCCAGCAGCTTAGGCCGGGCAGGGCAGGATAGTAATGAAAAACTGTTTTTT.